These T cell receptor beta chains were read from a single sample in a study of identical twins. TCRdb reprocessed the 5' RACE reads with MiXCR, giving one entry per CDR3 protein. The profile shows about 570,000 distinct CDR3 sequences, over 8.5% of them singletons. This sample also belongs to another study, concerning yellow fever vaccine responses in identical twins.

Source material: PBMCs. The source is a woman between 18 and 29 years old in good health. The CDR3 runs from the conserved cysteine through the conserved F or W. A D gene is named only where the DNA matches it firmly. The size entry is marked missing in some rows and otherwise reads once, few, many or a size class.

len	v_gene	abundance	d_gene	j_gene	CDR3nt	CDR3aa
14	TRBV20-1	NA	NA	TRBJ1-6	TGCAGTGCTAGCGGGCAGGGCGGGAATTCACCCCTCCACTTT	CSASGQGGNSPLHF
16	TRBV3-1	NA	TRBD2	TRBJ2-1	TGTGCCAGCAGCCTCCGAACTAGCGGGGGACCTCATGAGCAGTTCTTC	CASSLRTSGGPHEQFF
16	TRBV29-1	many	TRBD2	TRBJ2-3	TGCAGCGTTGTCACTGGACTAGCGCCAAGAGGAGATACGCAGTATTTT	CSVVTGLAPRGDTQYF
14	TRBV6-2/TRBV6-3	many	TRBD2	TRBJ2-7	TGTGCCAGCAGTTATACTAGCGGGAGTTACGAGCAGTACTTC	CASSYTSGSYEQYF
16	TRBV7-2	few	NA	TRBJ1-2	TGTGCCAGCAGCACAGTAAGGGGGGCAAGGGCAGGCGGCTACACCTTC	CASSTVRGARAGGYTF
13	TRBV5-1	many	NA	TRBJ2-2	TGCGCCAGCAGCATCGAAGGCCCCGGGGAGCTGTTTTTT	CASSIEGPGELFF
14	TRBV20-1	few	TRBD2	TRBJ2-5	TGCAGTGCTAGAGAAGGACTAGCCGAGGAGACCCAGTACTTC	CSAREGLAEETQYF
14	TRBV6-1	many	NA	TRBJ2-2	TGTGCCAGCTATCGGAGCGGGAACACCGGGGAGCTGTTTTTT	CASYRSGNTGELFF
12	TRBV27	NA	NA	TRBJ1-2	TGTGCCACCTGGGACGGGCGGAACGGCTACACCTTC	CATWDGRNGYTF
15	TRBV6-1	NA	NA	TRBJ2-7	TGTGCCAGCGGATATGAGACAGCCAGCTCCTACGAGCAGTACTTC	CASGYETASSYEQYF
14	TRBV11-2	few	NA	TRBJ2-7	TGTGCCAGCAGCCCGCGAGCTGAGTGGTACGAGCAGTACTTC	CASSPRAEWYEQYF
14	TRBV29-1	NA	TRBD2	TRBJ2-1	TGCAGCGTTACGCGACTAGCGTTCGCCAATGAGCAGTTCTTC	CSVTRLAFANEQFF
16	TRBV27	NA	TRBD2	TRBJ2-7	TGTGCCAGCAGTTTTCGGGGAGCGGGAGAATTCTCCGAGCAGTACTTC	CASSFRGAGEFSEQYF
17	TRBV7-2	few	TRBD1	TRBJ1-2	TGTGCCAGCAGCTTAGGGGCACCGGGACAGGGGGCAGTTGGCTACACCTTC	CASSLGAPGQGAVGYTF
17	TRBV12-3/TRBV12-4	few	TRBD2	TRBJ2-3	TGTGCCAGCAGTTCCGGGACTAGCGCCGATAGCACAGATACGCAGTATTTT	CASSSGTSADSTDTQYF
11	TRBV19	NA	TRBD2	TRBJ2-2	TGTGCCACCCGGGAGGCCGGGGAGCTGTTTTTT	CATREAGELFF
14	TRBV2	many	NA	TRBJ1-1	TGTGCCAGCAGTGAAGTAGGTTGGAACACTGAAGCTTTCTTT	CASSEVGWNTEAFF
15	TRBV5-1	NA	NA	TRBJ2-3	TGCGCCAGCAGCTTGTGGGGACTCATCACAGATACGCAGTATTTT	CASSLWGLITDTQYF
19	TRBV6-5	NA	TRBD2	TRBJ2-4	TGTGCCAGCAGTTATGGGGCTAGCGGGAGGGTCGATAAGTTTAACATTCAGTACTTC	CASSYGASGRVDKFNIQYF
18	TRBV10-3	few	TRBD2	TRBJ2-5	TGTGCCATCAGCAAAAGCGGACGGGGACTAGCGGGGGAAGAGACCCAGTACTTC	CAISKSGRGLAGEETQYF
13	TRBV7-9	NA	NA	TRBJ2-2	TGTGCCAGCAGCTTATGGGATCCCGGGGAGCTGTTTTTT	CASSLWDPGELFF
15	TRBV5-1	many	NA	TRBJ1-5	TGCGCCAGCAGCCTGGAAGCGGGGGTGGCTCAGCCCCAGCATTTT	CASSLEAGVAQPQHF
16	TRBV2	NA	NA	TRBJ2-3	TGTGCCAGCAGTCCCCTTTGGGGGACTAGCACAGATACGCAGTATTTT	CASSPLWGTSTDTQYF
16	TRBV5-1	few	TRBD1	TRBJ2-5	TGCGCCAGCAGCTTGGGGAAGGGACAGGGTAGAGAGACCCAGTACTTC	CASSLGKGQGRETQYF
17	TRBV12-3/TRBV12-4	many	TRBD2	TRBJ2-2	TGTGCCAGCAGTTCGCCGCCACTAGCGGTCCCCACCGGGGAGCTGTTTTTT	CASSSPPLAVPTGELFF
14	TRBV2	few	NA	TRBJ2-7	TGTGCCGGAAAGCAGTCGGGAGCGTACTACGAGCAGTACTTC	CAGKQSGAYYEQYF
15	TRBV29-1	NA	TRBD2	TRBJ2-1	TGCAGCGTCCCGGTTGGTAGCGGGATATACAATGAGCAGTTCTTC	CSVPVGSGIYNEQFF
15	TRBV9	many	NA	TRBJ2-2	TGTGCCAGCAGCGTAGAAAGGCAGGGCGCCGGGGAGCTGTTTTTT	CASSVERQGAGELFF
15	TRBV5-6	NA	TRBD1	TRBJ1-2	TGTGCCAGCAGCTTGGGGGACAGGGACAACTATGGCTACACCTTC	CASSLGDRDNYGYTF
16	TRBV27	few	TRBD2	TRBJ2-1	TGTGCCAGCAGTACCTTAACTAGCGGGAGTGGGAATGAGCAGTTCTTC	CASSTLTSGSGNEQFF
15	TRBV24-1	NA	NA	TRBJ2-5	TGTGCCACCAGTGATCCCCTCGGGCAGGCGGAGACCCAGTACTTC	CATSDPLGQAETQYF
14	TRBV11-2	NA	NA	TRBJ2-7	TGTGCCAGCAGACCAGAGTGGGGGAGCTACGAGCAGTACTTC	CASRPEWGSYEQYF
14	TRBV6-1	many	NA	TRBJ1-2	TGTGCCAGCAGACTGTTGGACACAAACTATGGCTACACCTTC	CASRLLDTNYGYTF
15	TRBV4-2	many	NA	TRBJ1-3	TGTGCCAGCAGCCAGACGGTCTCCTCTGGAAACACCATATATTTT	CASSQTVSSGNTIYF
17	TRBV5-1	few	NA	TRBJ2-3	TGCGCCAGCAGCTTGGGTAACACCCGGTGGGGCACAGATACGCAGTATTTT	CASSLGNTRWGTDTQYF
18	TRBV6-5	few	TRBD1	TRBJ1-2	TGTGCCAGCAGTTACTTGAGTGGGACAGGACGCGGGGACTATGGCTACACCTTC	CASSYLSGTGRGDYGYTF
17	TRBV5-1	many	TRBD2	TRBJ2-7	TGCGCCAGCAGCCCGGGACTAGCGGGGGGGCCTGTTTACGAGCAGTACTTC	CASSPGLAGGPVYEQYF
16	TRBV6-5	NA	NA	TRBJ2-3	TGTGCCAGCAGTTCAGTGGCGGGACAGTACACAGATACGCAGTATTTT	CASSSVAGQYTDTQYF
14	TRBV9	few	NA	TRBJ2-3	TGTGCCAGCAGCCGGGGACGAAGCGCAGATACGCAGTATTTT	CASSRGRSADTQYF
13	TRBV12-3/TRBV12-4	many	NA	TRBJ2-7	TGTGCCAGCAGTCCACCCGGCCGCGGGGAGCAGTACTTC	CASSPPGRGEQYF
13	TRBV2	NA	NA	TRBJ2-5	TGTGCCAGCAGTGAAGCCTGGGCAGAGACCCAGTACTTC	CASSEAWAETQYF
15	TRBV23-1	few	NA	TRBJ2-3	TGCGCCAGCAGTCAATCGAGTTTCCAGGGAGATACGCAGTATTTT	CASSQSSFQGDTQYF
17	TRBV4-3	many	NA	TRBJ2-6	TGCGCCAGCAGCCAAGATGTAGGGGGGAACGGGGCCAACGTCCTGACTTTC	CASSQDVGGNGANVLTF
16	TRBV14	few	NA	TRBJ2-1	TGTGCCAGCAGCCATGTTCTAGCCGGGTTCGGAAGTGAGCAGTTCTTC	CASSHVLAGFGSEQFF
14	TRBV7-2	NA	NA	TRBJ2-2	TGTGCCAGCAGCCGCCAACGGAACACCGGGGAGCTGTTTTTT	CASSRQRNTGELFF